These 8 T cell receptor beta chains share one sample of origin, sequenced in a study of early stage breast cancer tumors. Repertoires were generated with immunoSEQ multiplex PCR, while TCRdb's copy carries only in-frame clones and drops some. The table lists about 53,000 clones, around nine tenths of them singletons, with less than 5% in the top ten. The sequenced sample was blood. These receptor sequences come from a person aged 70 to 80 with breast cancer.

V is TRBV19 and J is TRBJ2-2; D remains ambiguous. Trimming pared 4 bases from V and 7 bases from J, leaving 10 bases between. Germline CDR1 is LNHDA and CDR2 is SQIVND (reference sequence). This CDR3 spans 13 amino acids. CDR3 in amino acids: CASSNERVGELFF. Here the CDR3 DNA reads TGTGCCAGTAGTAACGAGCGCGTCGGGGAGCTGTTTTTT.

The J gene is TRBJ2-5, the V gene TRBV5-8, with 13 bases fitting TRBD2. Germline V CDR1 and CDR2: SGHTS, YDEGEE. The CDR3 consists of 16 residues. The V segment lost 4 bases and the J segment 5 bases; nucleotides outside the gene matches: 8. In nucleotides, the CDR3 is TGTGCCAGCAGCGGCGGACTAGCGGGAGCCCGGGAGACCCAGTACTTC. It codes for CASSGGLAGARETQYF.

This chain links TRBV30 with TRBJ1-5; TRBD1 might be the D (5 bases). The CDR3 has 14 amino acids. Germline assignment: CDR1 GTSNPN and CDR2 SVGIG (reference sequence). V lost 3 bases to trimming and J lost 3 bases, with 12 bases between them. This CDR3 reads CAWSGGSYNQPQHF. CDR3 DNA: TGTGCCTGGAGCGGGGGTTCCTACAATCAGCCCCAGCATTTT.

V gene TRBV6-1 combines with J gene TRBJ1-2, with TRBD1 matching 8 bases. CDR3 length: 14 residues. The trim removed 2 bases at V and 5 bases at J, leaving 4 bases unmatched. CDR1 is MNHNS, CDR2 SASEGT, per germline. DNA of the CDR3: TGTGCCAGCAGTGAACAGGGGGCGAGGTATGGCTACACCTTC. Amino acid sequence: CASSEQGARYGYTF.

This clone was counted a single time. This chain connects TRBV28 to TRBJ2-7; 12 positions match TRBD2. Germline V gives CDR1 MDHEN, CDR2 SYDVKM. The CDR3 contains 15 residues. Losses at the gene ends were 6 bases for V and 7 bases for J; bases not matched to a gene: 10. The CDR3 region has the DNA TGTGCCAGCAGCCCAGGACTAGCGGGATCGTATGAGCAGTACTTC. Protein product: CASSPGLAGSYEQYF.

The chain has TRBV5-1 and TRBJ1-2; a weak D match, TRBD1 (5 bases). CDR1 SGHRS and CDR2 YFSETQ come from the germline V gene. V was trimmed by 0 bases and J by 5 bases, leaving 14 bases between them. This CDR3 contains 15 residues. CDR3 amino acids: CASSLDGGEGYGYTF. In nucleotides, the CDR3 is TGCGCCAGCAGCTTGGATGGGGGGGAGGGATATGGCTACACCTTC.

The V call is TRBV7-2, the J call TRBJ2-1; TRBD2 agrees at 9 bases. Germline-derived CDR1 and CDR2 are SGHTA and FQGNSA. J was trimmed by 9 bases and V by 0 bases; bases with no gene match: 6. CDR3 length equals 15 residues. The CDR3 sequence is CASSLASGSGGEQFF. The CDR3, as DNA: TGTGCCAGCAGCTTAGCTAGCGGGAGTGGCGGTGAGCAGTTCTTC. Supplemented by reference TRBV7-2 and TRBJ2-1, the full variable domain reads GAGVSQSPSNKVTEKGKDVELRCDPISGHTALYWYRQSLGQGLEFLIYFQGNSAPDKSGLPSDRFSAERTGGSVSTLTIQRTQQEDSAVYLCASSLASGSGGEQFFGPGTRLTVL.

This chain uses TRBV9 with TRBJ2-2, with 13 bases identical to TRBD2. The CDR3 loop spans 20 amino acids. The V gene end was trimmed by 0 bases and the J gene end by 1 base; junction bases not matched to a gene: 9. The germline gives CDR1 SGDLS, CDR2 YYNGEE. CDR3 nucleotide sequence: TGTGCCAGCAGCGTAGCTCGGCGACTAGCGGGAGGAGTGAACACCGGGGAGCTGTTTTTT. It encodes CASSVARRLAGGVNTGELFF.